Below, 9 T cell receptor beta chains from the same sample are listed, as sequenced in a study of Ad26.COV2.S vaccination and SARS-CoV-2 variants. The data were produced by immunoSEQ multiplex PCR, yet TCRdb's version contains in-frame clones alone and is incomplete. The sample consists of some 290,000 clones, over 80% of them appearing once. Sample treatment: approximately 18 received Ad26.COV2.S at low or high dose, single or two shots; 5 received placebo; per-sample allocation not given. At day 63 after the first vaccine or placebo injection, samples were drawn. Source: peripheral blood, taken in a trial of Ad26.COV2.S vaccine versus placebo. The receptors were sampled from a person aged 18-65 years who received the Ad26.COV2.S COVID-19 vaccine or a placebo.

The rearrangement uses TRBV11-3 and TRBJ2-7, with 12 bases fitting TRBD2. Germline CDR1 and CDR2: SGHNT and YENEEA. This CDR3 is 15 amino acids long. J lost 3 bases, V lost 5 bases, and 5 bases had no gene match. For the CDR3, the DNA is TGTGCCAGCAGCCCCCCGACTAGCGGGGGCTACGAGCAGTACTTC. This codes for CASSPPTSGGYEQYF.

V is TRBV19 and J is TRBJ1-4; 10 bases are a match to TRBD1. Unmatched junction bases numbered 3, after V lost 6 bases and J lost 5 bases. Germline-derived CDR1 and CDR2 are LNHDA and SQIVND (reference sequence). The CDR3 is 14 residues long. This CDR3 reads CASSLGQGNEKLFF. The CDR3 coding sequence is TGTGCCAGTAGCCTGGGACAGGGGAATGAAAAACTGTTTTTT.

There are a few counts of this clone. This rearrangement joins TRBV12-3 or TRBV12-4 to TRBJ2-7; D tentatively reads TRBD1 or TRBD2 (6 bases each). V lost 1 base and J 9 bases, leaving 13 bases between the germline ends. The CDR3 has 13 residues. CDR3 amino acids: CASSLVRGRAQYF. DNA for the CDR3: TGTGCCAGCAGTTTAGTACGGGGGCGGGCGCAGTACTTC.

The V gene is TRBV19, the J gene TRBJ1-5; D might be TRBD1 (6 bases). There are 15 residues in the CDR3. Germline CDR1 reads LNHDA; CDR2 reads SQIVND (reference sequence). V gave up 5 bases and J gave up 7 bases, with 18 bases separating them. DNA for the CDR3: TGTGCCAGTAGTCCGGACAGAAACCCCGGCCAGCCCCAGCATTTT. Translation gives CASSPDRNPGQPQHF. The entire variable domain, with the rest obtained from reference TRBV19 and TRBJ1-5, is as follows: DGGITQSPKYLFRKEGQNVTLSCEQNLNHDAMYWYRQDPGQGLRLIYYSQIVNDFQKGDIAEGYSVSREKKESFPLTVTSAQKNPTAFYLCASSPDRNPGQPQHFGDGTRLSIL.

This clone was counted many times. The gene calls are TRBV19 and TRBJ1-6; no definite D call. The CDR3 is 15 residues long. CDR1 is LNHDA and CDR2 is SQIVND in the germline V gene (reference sequence). Trimming shortened V by 5 bases and J by 3 bases, and 11 bases separated the two germline ends. This CDR3 is CASSVGLNYNSPLHF. The CDR3, as DNA: TGTGCCAGTAGTGTGGGGTTGAACTATAATTCACCCCTCCACTTT.

V usage is TRBV5-1 and J usage is TRBJ1-6; 7 nucleotides line up with TRBD1. CDR1 and CDR2 from the germline V gene are SGHRS and YFSETQ. V lost 5 bases to trimming and J lost 7 bases; unmatched junction nucleotides: 3. The length of the CDR3 is 13 residues. CDR3 sequence reads: CASRGTDNSPLHF. CDR3 bases: TGCGCCAGCAGAGGGACAGACAATTCACCCCTCCACTTT.

This clone turned up a few times. The J gene is TRBJ2-3, the V gene TRBV9, with a weak D call TRBD2 (6 bases). CDR1 and CDR2 (germline): SGDLS, YYNGEE. The length of the CDR3 is 15 residues. Trimming left V 0 bases short and J 0 bases short, with 8 bases between. The chain's CDR3 is CASSVVAESTDTQYF. The CDR3 region has the DNA TGTGCCAGCAGCGTAGTAGCGGAAAGCACAGATACGCAGTATTTT.

This chain links TRBV2 with TRBJ1-1; possibly TRBD1 for D (6 bases). CDR1 and CDR2 (germline): SNHLY, FYNNEI. The CDR3 has 13 residues. V was shortened by 7 bases and J by 4 bases, with 13 bases between the two germline ends. The CDR3 loop reads CASNWGARTEAFF. CDR3 DNA sequence: TGTGCCAGCAATTGGGGGGCGCGCACTGAAGCTTTCTTT. Looking up the rest from reference TRBV2 and TRBJ1-1 gives the full variable domain: EPEVTQTPSHQVTQMGQEVILRCVPISNHLYFYWYRQILGQKVEFLVSFYNNEISEKSEIFDDQFSVERPDGSNFTLKIRSTKLEDSAMYFCASNWGARTEAFFGQGTRLTVV.

This chain connects TRBV19 to TRBJ2-5; 8 bases map to TRBD1. The CDR3 extends over 15 amino acids. V was clipped by 3 bases and J by 4 bases; unmatched bases: 7. Germline values: CDR1 LNHDA, CDR2 SQIVND (reference sequence). The CDR3 sequence: CASSIGQGSGETQYF. The DNA of the CDR3 is TGTGCCAGTAGTATCGGACAGGGAAGTGGAGAGACCCAGTACTTC.